This T cell receptor beta chain originates from a study of breast tumors, draining lymph nodes, adjacent tissues. Study-wide results and limits: Tumor repertoires ranked between lymph nodes and nontumor tissue in diversity, with V and J gene preferences. Tumor T cell lymph node origin was a supported hypothesis, not proven. Luminal-like breast cancer showed significantly greater tumor-nontumor repertoire similarity than basal-like breast cancer did.

Each CDR3 protein is one row after TCRdb ran MiXCR on the multiplex PCR reads. The table records tens of thousands of distinct CDR3 sequences, over 55% of them present only once. Concerning this clonotype: Its target is not known.

The V gene lost 6 bases and the J gene lost 7 bases, with 2 bases spanning the gap. Germline CDR1 and CDR2: SGHRS and YFSETQ. The CDR3 extends over 10 amino acids. The specimen sequenced was breast tumor tissue. The chain recombines TRBV5-1 with TRBJ1-6; D is uncertain. The TCR originated in a female donor with breast cancer. Some clones in this sample may be carry-over from other donors' samples. This chain's CDR3 is CASKNSPLHF. In DNA form, the CDR3 reads TGCGCCAGCAAGAATTCACCCCTCCACTTT.